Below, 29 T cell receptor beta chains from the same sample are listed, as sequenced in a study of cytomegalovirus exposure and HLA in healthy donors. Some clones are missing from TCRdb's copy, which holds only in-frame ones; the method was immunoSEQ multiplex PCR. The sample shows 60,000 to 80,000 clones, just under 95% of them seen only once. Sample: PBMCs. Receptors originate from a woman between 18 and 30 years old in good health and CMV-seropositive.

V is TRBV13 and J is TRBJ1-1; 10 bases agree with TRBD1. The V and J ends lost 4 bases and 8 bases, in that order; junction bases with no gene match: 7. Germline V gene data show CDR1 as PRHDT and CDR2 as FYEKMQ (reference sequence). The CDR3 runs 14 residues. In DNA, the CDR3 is TGTGCCAGCAGCTCGGACAGGGGGGGAACGGAAGCTTTCTTT. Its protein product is CASSSDRGGTEAFF.

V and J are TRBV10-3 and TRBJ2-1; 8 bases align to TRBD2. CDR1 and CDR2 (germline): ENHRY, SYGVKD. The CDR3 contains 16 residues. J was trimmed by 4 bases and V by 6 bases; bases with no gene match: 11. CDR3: CAISGGISGAYNEQFF. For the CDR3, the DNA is TGTGCCATCAGCGGCGGGATTAGCGGGGCTTACAATGAGCAGTTCTTC.

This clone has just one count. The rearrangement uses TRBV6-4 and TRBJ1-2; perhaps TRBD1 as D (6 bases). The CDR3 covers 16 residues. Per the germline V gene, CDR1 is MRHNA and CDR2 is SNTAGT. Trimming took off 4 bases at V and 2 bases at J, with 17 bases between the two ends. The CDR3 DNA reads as TGTGCCAGCAGTGCTGAGCGGGGGGCAGAAAACTATGGCTACACCTTC. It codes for CASSAERGAENYGYTF.

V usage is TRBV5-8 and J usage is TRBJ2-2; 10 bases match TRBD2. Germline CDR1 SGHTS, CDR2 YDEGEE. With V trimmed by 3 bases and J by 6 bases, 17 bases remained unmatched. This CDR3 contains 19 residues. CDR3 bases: TGTGCCAGCAGCTCCACTAGCGGGGATAACCCAGGGAGTCCCGGGGAGCTGTTTTTT. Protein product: CASSSTSGDNPGSPGELFF.

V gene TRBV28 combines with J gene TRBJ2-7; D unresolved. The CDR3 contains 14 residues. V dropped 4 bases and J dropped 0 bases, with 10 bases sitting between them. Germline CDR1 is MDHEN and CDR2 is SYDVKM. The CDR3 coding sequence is TGTGCCAGCAGTTCGAACAGTAACTCCTACGAGCAGTACTTC. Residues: CASSSNSNSYEQYF.

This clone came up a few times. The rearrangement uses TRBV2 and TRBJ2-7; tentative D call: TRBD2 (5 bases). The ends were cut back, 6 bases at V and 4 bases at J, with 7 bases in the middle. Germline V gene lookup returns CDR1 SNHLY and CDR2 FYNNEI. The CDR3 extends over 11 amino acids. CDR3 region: CASRRGYEQYF. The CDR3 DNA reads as TGTGCCAGCAGGAGAGGGTACGAGCAGTACTTC.

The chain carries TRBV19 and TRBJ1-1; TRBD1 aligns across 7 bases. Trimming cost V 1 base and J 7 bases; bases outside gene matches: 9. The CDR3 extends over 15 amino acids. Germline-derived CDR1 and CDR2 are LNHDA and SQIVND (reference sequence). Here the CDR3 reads CASSIGYGQAVEAFF. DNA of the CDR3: TGTGCCAGTAGTATAGGTTACGGACAGGCCGTTGAAGCTTTCTTT.

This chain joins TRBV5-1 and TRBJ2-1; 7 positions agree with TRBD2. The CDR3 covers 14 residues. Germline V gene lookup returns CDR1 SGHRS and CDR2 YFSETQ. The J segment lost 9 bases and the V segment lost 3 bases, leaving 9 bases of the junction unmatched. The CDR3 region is CASSYPKRDAEQFF. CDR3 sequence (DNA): TGCGCCAGCAGCTATCCTAAGCGGGATGCTGAGCAGTTCTTC.

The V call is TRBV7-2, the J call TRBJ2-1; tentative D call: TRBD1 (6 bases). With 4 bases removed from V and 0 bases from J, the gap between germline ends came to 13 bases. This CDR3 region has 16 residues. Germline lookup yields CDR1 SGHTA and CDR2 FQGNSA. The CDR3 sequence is CASSSFQGSSYNEQFF. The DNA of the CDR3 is TGTGCCAGCAGCTCCTTTCAGGGGAGCTCCTACAATGAGCAGTTCTTC.

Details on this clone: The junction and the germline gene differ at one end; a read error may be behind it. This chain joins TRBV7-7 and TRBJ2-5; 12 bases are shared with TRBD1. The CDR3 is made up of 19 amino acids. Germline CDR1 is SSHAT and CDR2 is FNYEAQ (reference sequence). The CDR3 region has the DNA TGTGCTAGCAGCTCTCGGGACAGGGGGCGTCTCGGTCTGCAAGAGACCCAGTACTTC. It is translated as CASSSRDRGRLGLQETQYF.

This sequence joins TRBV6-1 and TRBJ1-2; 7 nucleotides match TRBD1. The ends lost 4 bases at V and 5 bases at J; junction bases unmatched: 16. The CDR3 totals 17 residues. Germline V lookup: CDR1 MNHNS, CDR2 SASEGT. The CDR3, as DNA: TGTGCCAGCAGTGCTCGGAGGGGTAAGACAGGGAGTTATGGCTACACCTTC. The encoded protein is CASSARRGKTGSYGYTF.

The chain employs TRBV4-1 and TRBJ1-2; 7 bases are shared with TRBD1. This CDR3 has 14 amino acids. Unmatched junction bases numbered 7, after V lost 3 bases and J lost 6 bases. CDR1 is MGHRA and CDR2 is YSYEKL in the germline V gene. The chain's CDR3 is CASSHDRVGHGYTF. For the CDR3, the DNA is TGCGCCAGCAGCCATGACAGGGTGGGACATGGCTACACCTTC.

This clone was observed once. CDR3 loop: CASSLGTALSYEQYF. CDR3 nucleotides: TGTGCCAGCAGCCTAGGGACAGCCTTGTCCTACGAGCAGTACTTC. The rearrangement uses TRBV11-1 and TRBJ2-7, with 7 bases lining up with TRBD1. The V and J ends lost 5 bases and 1 base, in that order; junction bases with no gene match: 8. The CDR3 is 15 residues long. CDR1 SGHAT and CDR2 FQDESV come from the germline V gene (reference sequence).

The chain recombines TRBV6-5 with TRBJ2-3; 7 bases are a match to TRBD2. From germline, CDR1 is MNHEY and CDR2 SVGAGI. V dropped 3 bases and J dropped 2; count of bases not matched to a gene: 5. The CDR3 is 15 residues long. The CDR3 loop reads CASSYSGLNTDTQYF. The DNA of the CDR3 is TGTGCCAGCAGTTATAGCGGGTTGAACACAGATACGCAGTATTTT.

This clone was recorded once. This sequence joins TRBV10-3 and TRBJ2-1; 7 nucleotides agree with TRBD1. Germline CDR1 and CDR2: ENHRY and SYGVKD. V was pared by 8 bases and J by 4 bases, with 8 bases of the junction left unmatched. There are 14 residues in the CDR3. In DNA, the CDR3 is TGTGCCATCGGCCGGACAGGCGGATACAATGAGCAGTTCTTC. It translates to CAIGRTGGYNEQFF.

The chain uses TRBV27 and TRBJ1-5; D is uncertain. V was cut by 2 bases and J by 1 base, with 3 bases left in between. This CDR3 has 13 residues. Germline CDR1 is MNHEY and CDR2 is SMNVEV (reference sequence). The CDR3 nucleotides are TGTGCCAGCAGTTTAGAGAGCAATCAGCCCCAGCATTTT. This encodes CASSLESNQPQHF.

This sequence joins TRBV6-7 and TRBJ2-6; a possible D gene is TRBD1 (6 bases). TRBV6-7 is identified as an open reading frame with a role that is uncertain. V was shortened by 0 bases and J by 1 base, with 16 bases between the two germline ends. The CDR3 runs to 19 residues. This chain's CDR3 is CASSYSQGKGFSGANVLTF. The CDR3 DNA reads TGTGCCAGCAGTTACTCACAGGGAAAGGGATTTTCTGGGGCCAACGTCCTGACTTTC.

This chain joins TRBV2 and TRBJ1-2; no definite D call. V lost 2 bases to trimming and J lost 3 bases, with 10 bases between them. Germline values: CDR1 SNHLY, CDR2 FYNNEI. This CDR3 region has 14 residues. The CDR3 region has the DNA TGTGCCAGCAGTGAAACGCGGTCGGACTATGGCTACACCTTC. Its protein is CASSETRSDYGYTF.

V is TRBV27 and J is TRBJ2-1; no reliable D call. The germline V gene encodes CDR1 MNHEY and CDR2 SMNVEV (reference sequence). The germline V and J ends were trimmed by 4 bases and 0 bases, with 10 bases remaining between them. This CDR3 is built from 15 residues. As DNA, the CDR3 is TGTGCCAGCAGTTACACAGCAAACTCCTACAATGAGCAGTTCTTC. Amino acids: CASSYTANSYNEQFF.

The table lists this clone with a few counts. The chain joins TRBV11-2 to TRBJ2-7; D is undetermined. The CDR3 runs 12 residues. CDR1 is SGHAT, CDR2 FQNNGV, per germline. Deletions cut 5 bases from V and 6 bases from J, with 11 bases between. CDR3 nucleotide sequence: TGTGCCAGCAGCCCATTCCCGGGCGAGCAGTACTTC. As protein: CASSPFPGEQYF.

The CDR3 nucleotides are TGTGCCAGCAGTCCCCTCCCGTACAGGAAACCCCAAGAGACCCAGTACTTC. As protein: CASSPLPYRKPQETQYF. The V call is TRBV28, the J call TRBJ2-5, with D maybe TRBD1 (5 bases). From germline, CDR1 is MDHEN and CDR2 SYDVKM. CDR3 length: 17 amino acids. V dropped 5 bases and J dropped 1 base, with 20 bases sitting between them.

DNA of the CDR3: TGTGCCAGCAGCCTCACAGGGGGCGTGGATACGCAGTATTTT. Encoded protein: CASSLTGGVDTQYF. This chain uses TRBV27 with TRBJ2-3; 9 positions match TRBD1. V shed 6 bases, J shed 6 bases, and the junction held 7 bases outside the gene matches. This CDR3 has 14 residues. Germline V gene data show CDR1 as MNHEY and CDR2 as SMNVEV (reference sequence).

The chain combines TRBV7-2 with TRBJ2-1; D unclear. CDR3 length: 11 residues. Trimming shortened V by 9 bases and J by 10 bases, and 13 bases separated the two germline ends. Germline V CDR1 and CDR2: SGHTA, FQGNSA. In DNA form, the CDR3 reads TGTGCCAGTACTGGTGCACGCGAGCAGTTCTTC. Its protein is CASTGAREQFF.

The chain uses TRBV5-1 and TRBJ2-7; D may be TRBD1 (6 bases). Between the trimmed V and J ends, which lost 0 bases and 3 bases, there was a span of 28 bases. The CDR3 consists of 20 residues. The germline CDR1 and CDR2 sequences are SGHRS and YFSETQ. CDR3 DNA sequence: TGCGCCAGCAGCTTGGGTTTTTATGGGGGCCGAGCACCCCCAGTCTACGAGCAGTACTTC. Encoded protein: CASSLGFYGGRAPPVYEQYF.

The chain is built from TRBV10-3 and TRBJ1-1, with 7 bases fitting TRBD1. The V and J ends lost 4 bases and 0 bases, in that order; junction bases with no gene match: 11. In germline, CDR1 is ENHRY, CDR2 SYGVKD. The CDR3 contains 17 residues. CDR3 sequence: CAISAVLGTAMNTEAFF. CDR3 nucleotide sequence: TGTGCCATCAGTGCCGTGCTTGGGACAGCAATGAACACTGAAGCTTTCTTT.

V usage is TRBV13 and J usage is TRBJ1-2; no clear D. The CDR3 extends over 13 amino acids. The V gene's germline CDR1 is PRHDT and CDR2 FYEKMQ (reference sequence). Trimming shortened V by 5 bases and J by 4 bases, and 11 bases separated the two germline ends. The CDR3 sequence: CASSLQSFYGYTF. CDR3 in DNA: TGTGCCAGCAGCCTGCAGTCTTTCTATGGCTACACCTTC.

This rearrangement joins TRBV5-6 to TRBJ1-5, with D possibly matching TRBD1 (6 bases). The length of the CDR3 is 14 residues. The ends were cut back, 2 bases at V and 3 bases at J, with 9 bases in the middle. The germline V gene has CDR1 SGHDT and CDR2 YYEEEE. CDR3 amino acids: CASSFRGNNQPQHF. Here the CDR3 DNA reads TGTGCCAGCAGCTTCAGGGGAAACAATCAGCCCCAGCATTTT.

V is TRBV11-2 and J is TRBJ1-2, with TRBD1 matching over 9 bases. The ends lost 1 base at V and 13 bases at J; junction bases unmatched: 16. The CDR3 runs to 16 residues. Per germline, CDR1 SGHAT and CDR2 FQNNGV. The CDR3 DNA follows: TGTGCCAGCAGCTTAGGGCCGGGACAGGGTGACTCCCTTTCCACCTTC. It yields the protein CASSLGPGQGDSLSTF.

The CDR3 is CASSLANGRSGDYGYTF. As DNA, the CDR3 is TGTGCCAGCAGCTTGGCCAACGGACGGTCCGGGGACTATGGCTACACCTTC. The chain couples TRBV5-6 to TRBJ1-2, with D uncertain. Per the germline V gene, CDR1 is SGHDT and CDR2 is YYEEEE. This CDR3 is 17 amino acids long. V dropped 0 bases and J dropped 3 bases, with 18 bases sitting between them. Drawing the rest from reference TRBV5-6 and TRBJ1-2, the complete variable domain is DAGVTQSPTHLIKTRGQQVTLRCSPKSGHDTVSWYQQALGQGPQFIFQYYEEEERQRGNFPDRFSGHQFPNYSSELNVNALLLGDSALYLCASSLANGRSGDYGYTFGSGTRLTVV.